This TCR beta chain was identified during a study of cytomegalovirus exposure and HLA in healthy donors. This CDR3 region has 16 residues. CDR1 is SGHTA, CDR2 FQGNSA, per germline. The germline V and J ends were trimmed by 1 base and 0 bases, with 12 bases remaining between them. Study results and limitations: Researchers left out some V segments, among them TRBV6-2 and TRBV6-3, as indistinguishable.

The study ran its PCR with 60 Vbeta and 13 Jbeta primers. This table comes from immunoSEQ multiplex PCR, and its TCRdb copy is limited to in-frame clones, with some not included. In the table there are some 140,000 clones, about 76% of which are singletons. As regards this clone: No antigen is known for it.

This sequence joins TRBV7-2 and TRBJ1-1; D call uncertain. The sample was PBMCs. The origin of this receptor is a female donor in good health and CMV-seronegative. CDR3 loop: CASSLVRGGLNTEAFF. CDR3 in DNA: TGTGCCAGCAGCTTAGTCCGGGGTGGGCTGAACACTGAAGCTTTCTTT.